This record concerns one T cell receptor beta chain sequence. Antigen: not known. Amplified regions were TCR beta CDR3 sequences from RNA transcripts. First-round RT-PCR with HTBI primers amplified the TCR CDR3 region. TCRdb recomputed calls from the multiplex PCR reads with MiXCR, one row per CDR3 protein. The table includes hundreds of thousands of distinct CDR3 sequences, 14% detected once. This specimen belongs to a study of T cells in Graves' hyperthyroidism and ophthalmopathy. Study results and caveats: Also found in blood were most expanded thyroid clonotypes above 0.001.

Sequencing input: blood. The TCR originated in a woman aged 45-65 years with Graves' ophthalmopathy.

The CDR3 coding sequence is TGTGCCAGCAGCCAATACAGGGGGCCGGGGCCACCCGAAAAACTGTTTTTT. Translated, it gives CASSQYRGPGPPEKLFF. The genes are TRBV4-2 and TRBJ1-4; TRBD1 matches at 9 bases. V dropped 2 bases and J dropped 8; count of bases not matched to a gene: 12. The CDR3 runs to 17 residues. Germline CDR1 and CDR2: LGHNA and YNFKEQ.